This TCR beta chain was observed in a study of PD-L1 blockade in urothelial cancer. Profiled with immunoSEQ multiplex PCR; TCRdb holds only in-frame clones, not every one. The data hold some 80,000 clones, with 87% observed a single time. This CDR3 is built from 19 residues. Germline lookup yields CDR1 MGHRA and CDR2 YSYEKL. V gave up 0 bases and J gave up 8 bases; unmatched junction bases: 13. In the case of this clone: Its cognate antigen is unknown.

The study's findings and limits: At 3 weeks on treatment, tumor-associated clones expanded more with durable benefit.

The V and J genes are TRBV4-1 and TRBJ2-1; 13 bases agree with TRBD2. Here the sequenced sample was PBMCs, taken around atezolizumab (anti-PD-L1) treatment. The TCR sequence derives from a woman in her 70s with urothelial cancer. CDR3 coding DNA: TGCGCCAGCAGCCAAGATTTTCTCACTAGCGGGGGGGGAACACATGAGCAGTTCTTC. It encodes CASSQDFLTSGGGTHEQFF.